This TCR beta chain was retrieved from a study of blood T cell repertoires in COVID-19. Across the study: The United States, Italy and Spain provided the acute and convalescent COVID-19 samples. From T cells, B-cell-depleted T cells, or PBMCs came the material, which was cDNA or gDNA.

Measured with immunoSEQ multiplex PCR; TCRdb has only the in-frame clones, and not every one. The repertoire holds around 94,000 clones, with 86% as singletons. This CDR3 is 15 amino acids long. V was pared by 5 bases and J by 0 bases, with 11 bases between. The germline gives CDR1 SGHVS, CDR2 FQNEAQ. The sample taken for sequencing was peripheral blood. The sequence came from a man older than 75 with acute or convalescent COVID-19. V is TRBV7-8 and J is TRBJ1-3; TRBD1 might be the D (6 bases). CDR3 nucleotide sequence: TGTGCCAGCAGCGTGGACAGCCACTCTGGAAACACCATATATTTT. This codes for CASSVDSHSGNTIYF.